This T cell receptor (beta chain) was captured in a study of T cells in Graves' hyperthyroidism and ophthalmopathy. RNA transcripts yielded amplified TCR beta CDR3 regions. With the HTBI primer set, the TCR CDR3 went through a first round of RT-PCR. TCRdb re-called the multiplex PCR reads with MiXCR, one entry per CDR3 protein. The sample has about 640,000 distinct CDR3 sequences, roughly 15% seen once. There are many counts of this clonotype. Germline V gives CDR1 MDHEN, CDR2 SYDVKM. The CDR3 sequence is 14 residues long. The germline V and J ends were trimmed by 8 bases and 2 bases, with 15 bases remaining between them.

The chain is built from TRBV28 and TRBJ1-1; a weak D match, TRBD1 (5 bases). The receptor's source is a woman between 45 and 65 years old with Graves' ophthalmopathy. The sample comprised blood. The CDR3 nucleotides read TGTGCCAGCGGATTACCGGGACCAAACACTGAAGCTTTCTTT. Translated, it gives CASGLPGPNTEAFF.